This T cell receptor (beta chain) was sequenced for a study of Tregs in tolerant kidney transplant recipients. The J segment lost 2 bases and the V segment lost 3 bases, leaving 1 base of the junction unmatched. Germline V gives CDR1 SGHTA, CDR2 FQGNSA. The CDR3 loop spans 13 amino acids. Assay: immunoSEQ multiplex PCR; the TCRdb copy retains only in-frame clones and omits some. Of around 78,000 clones in the sample, 85% to 95% were seen once. The source material was Tregs from blood, sampled before the transplant. V is TRBV7-2 and J is TRBJ2-7; 7 bases map to TRBD1. This clonotype originated in a human donor who received a combined kidney and bone marrow transplant. The CDR3 nucleotides are TGTGCCAGCAGCTTCACAGGGGCCTACGAGCAGTACTTC. Residues: CASSFTGAYEQYF.